The following is a T cell receptor beta chain sequence with its context. CDR3 length: 18 residues. The ends lost 5 bases at V and 4 bases at J; junction bases unmatched: 11. CDR1 MNHEY and CDR2 SMNVEV come from the germline V gene (reference sequence). The sample belongs to a study of T cells in localized non-small cell lung cancer. Clones were sequenced by immunoSEQ multiplex PCR, and TCRdb holds only the in-frame ones, with some missing. The table records roughly 48,000 clones, 70% to 80% of them present only once. The sample consisted of peripheral blood, taken before any cancer treatment. The chain is built from TRBV27 and TRBJ1-4, with TRBD1 matching over 12 bases. The TCR comes from a man between 40 and 70 years old with stage I squamous cell lung carcinoma. CDR3 in DNA: TGTGCCAGCAGTCCCTACGGGACAGGGGGCGCGGGTAATGAAAAACTGTTTTTT. Its protein is CASSPYGTGGAGNEKLFF.